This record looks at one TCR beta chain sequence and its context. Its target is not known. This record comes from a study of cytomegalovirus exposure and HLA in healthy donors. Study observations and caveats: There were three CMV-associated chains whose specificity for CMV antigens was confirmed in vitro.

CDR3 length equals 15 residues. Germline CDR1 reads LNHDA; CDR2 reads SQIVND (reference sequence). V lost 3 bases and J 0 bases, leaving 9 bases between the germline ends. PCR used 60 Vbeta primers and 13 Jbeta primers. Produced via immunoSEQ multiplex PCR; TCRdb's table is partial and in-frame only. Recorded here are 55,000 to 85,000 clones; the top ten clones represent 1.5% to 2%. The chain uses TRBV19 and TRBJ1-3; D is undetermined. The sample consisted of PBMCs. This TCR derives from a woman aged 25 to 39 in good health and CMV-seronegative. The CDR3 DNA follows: TGTGCCAGTAGTATGTGGCAGTACTCTGGAAACACCATATATTTT. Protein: CASSMWQYSGNTIYF.